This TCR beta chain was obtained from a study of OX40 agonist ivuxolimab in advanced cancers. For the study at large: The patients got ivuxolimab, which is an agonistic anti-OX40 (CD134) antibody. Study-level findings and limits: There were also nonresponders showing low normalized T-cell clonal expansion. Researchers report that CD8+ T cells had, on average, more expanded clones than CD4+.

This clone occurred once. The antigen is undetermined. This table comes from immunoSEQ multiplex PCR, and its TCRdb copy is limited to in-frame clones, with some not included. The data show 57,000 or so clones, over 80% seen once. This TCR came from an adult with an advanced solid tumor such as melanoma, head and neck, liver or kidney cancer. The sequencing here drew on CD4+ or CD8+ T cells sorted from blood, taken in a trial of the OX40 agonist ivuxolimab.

CDR3: CASSTDLPDTQYF. Written as DNA, the CDR3 is TGTGCCAGTAGTACGGACTTGCCGGATACGCAGTATTTT. This chain connects TRBV19 to TRBJ2-3, with a weak D call TRBD2 (5 bases). Per germline, CDR1 LNHDA and CDR2 SQIVND (reference sequence). CDR3 size: 13 residues. The V and J ends lost 4 bases and 6 bases respectively, with 11 bases between them.